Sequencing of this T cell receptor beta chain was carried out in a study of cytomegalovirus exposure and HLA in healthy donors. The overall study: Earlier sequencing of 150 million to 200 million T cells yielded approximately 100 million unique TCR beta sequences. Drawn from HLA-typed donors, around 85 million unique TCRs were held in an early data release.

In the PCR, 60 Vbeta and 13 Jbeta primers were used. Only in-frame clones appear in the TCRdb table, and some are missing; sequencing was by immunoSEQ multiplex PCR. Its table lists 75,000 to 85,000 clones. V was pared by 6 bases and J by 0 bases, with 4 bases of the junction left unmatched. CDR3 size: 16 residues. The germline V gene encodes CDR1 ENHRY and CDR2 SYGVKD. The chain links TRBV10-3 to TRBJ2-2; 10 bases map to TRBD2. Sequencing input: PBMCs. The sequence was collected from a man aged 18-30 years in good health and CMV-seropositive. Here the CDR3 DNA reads TGTGCCATCAGCAGGACTAGCGGAGCGAACACCGGGGAGCTGTTTTTT. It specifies CAISRTSGANTGELFF.